Given below is one T cell receptor (beta chain) in context. Its target is not known. The data stem from a study of beta chain features in type 1 diabetes. Study-level results: There was a moderate but significant shortening of TCRB CDR3s in all four CD4+ subsets of Type 1 diabetes patients. Whether TCRB rearrangement is influenced by HLA type was left unresolved in this analysis.

Germline-derived CDR1 and CDR2 are SGHNT and YYREEE (reference sequence). This CDR3 comprises 17 residues. V lost 4 bases and J lost 3, with 22 bases in between. Expressed TCRB transcripts were sequenced because the isolated RNA had all been reverse transcribed beforehand. The assay was immunoSEQ multiplex PCR, and TCRdb's table has in-frame clones only and misses some. Of 20,000 to 25,000 clones listed, 55% to 70% are singletons. Sequencing was performed on Tregs from blood. This TCR was recovered from a man aged 18 to 35 with type 1 diabetes. The gene calls are TRBV5-4 and TRBJ1-1, with D unresolved. The DNA for the CDR3 is TGTGCCAGCAGCCCAAACACGGGGTCAGTGGTTGACACTGAAGCTTTCTTT. Amino acids: CASSPNTGSVVDTEAFF. The full variable domain, rest sourced from reference TRBV5-4 and TRBJ1-1, is ETGVTQSPTHLIKTRGQQVTLRCSSQSGHNTVSWYQQALGQGPQFIFQYYREEENGRGNFPPRFSGLQFPNYSSELNVNALELDDSALYLCASSPNTGSVVDTEAFFGQGTRLTVV.